Shown below are 30 T cell receptor beta chains from a single sample sequenced in a study of cytomegalovirus exposure and HLA in healthy donors. Primers for the PCR totalled 60 Vbeta and 13 Jbeta. Measured with immunoSEQ multiplex PCR; TCRdb has only the in-frame clones, and not every one. The sample has about 180,000 clones; approximately 80% are singletons. The sample comprised PBMCs. These receptors were collected from a girl aged 5 to 17 in good health and CMV-seropositive.

J is TRBJ2-7 and V is TRBV7-8; D remains unclear. Germline lookup yields CDR1 SGHVS and CDR2 FQNEAQ. The V end was cut by 5 bases, the J end by 5 bases, with 25 bases between. The CDR3 consists of 17 residues. In DNA, the CDR3 is TGTGCCAGCAGCCGCAGGTTTGGCACCCAAGGTTTTAACGAGCAGTACTTC. It translates to CASSRRFGTQGFNEQYF.

This clone was detected once. This chain uses TRBV7-6 with TRBJ2-7; TRBD2 matches 16 bases. V lost 5 bases to trimming and J lost 2 bases; unmatched junction nucleotides: 9. The CDR3 is 18 residues long. Germline V gene lookup returns CDR1 SGHVS and CDR2 FNYEAQ. The CDR3 sequence is CASSPGLAGGPEAYEQYF. CDR3 DNA: TGTGCCAGCAGCCCGGGACTAGCGGGAGGGCCCGAAGCCTACGAGCAGTACTTC.

The rearrangement joins TRBV11-2 to TRBJ1-2; maybe TRBD1 (5 bases). Germline V gives CDR1 SGHAT, CDR2 FQNNGV. CDR3 size: 14 residues. The V end was cut by 3 bases, the J end by 6 bases, with 14 bases between. For the CDR3, the DNA is TGTGCCAGCAGCTTTTTTATCAGGGCTGATGGCTACACCTTC. Protein: CASSFFIRADGYTF.

V usage is TRBV7-2 and J usage is TRBJ1-1; D remains unclear. CDR1 SGHTA and CDR2 FQGNSA come from the germline V gene. The CDR3 extends over 16 amino acids. V dropped 1 base and J dropped 1 base, with 13 bases sitting between them. CDR3 coding DNA: TGTGCCAGCAGCTTAGACCCCCCGCCTAGGAACACTGAAGCTTTCTTT. It encodes CASSLDPPPRNTEAFF.

V usage is TRBV19 and J usage is TRBJ2-6; 13 bases are shared with TRBD2. CDR3 length: 15 residues. CDR1 and CDR2 (germline): LNHDA, SQIVND (reference sequence). The J segment lost 4 bases and the V segment lost 9 bases, leaving 3 bases of the junction unmatched. The CDR3 sequence: CASGLAGAGANVLTF. The DNA of the CDR3 is TGTGCCAGCGGACTAGCGGGAGCCGGGGCCAACGTCCTGACTTTC.

The rearrangement links TRBV5-1 to TRBJ1-1; TRBD1 aligns across 7 bases. The CDR3 loop spans 15 amino acids. V trimming: 1 base; J trimming: 10 bases; junction bases outside the gene matches: 13. Germline V gene sequence: CDR1 SGHRS, CDR2 YFSETQ. The DNA for the CDR3 is TGCGCCAGCAGCTTGACCCGACAGGGAACAACGGCAGCTTTCTTT. Protein product: CASSLTRQGTTAAFF.

The V and J genes are TRBV5-6 and TRBJ2-5, with 9 bases aligning to TRBD2. Germline CDR1 SGHDT, CDR2 YYEEEE. V lost 4 bases and J lost 2; bases outside the gene matches: 9. This CDR3 comprises 16 residues. DNA of the CDR3: TGTGCCAGCAGCCCCCTGGGGACTAGCCTACAAGAGACCCAGTACTTC. It codes for CASSPLGTSLQETQYF.

This chain joins TRBV7-9 and TRBJ1-2; 7 bases map to TRBD1. Germline CDR1 is SEHNR and CDR2 is FQNEAQ (reference sequence). The CDR3 consists of 15 residues. V trimming: 6 bases; J trimming: 4 bases; junction bases outside the gene matches: 11. CDR3 in DNA: TGTGCCAGCAGTCGATACAGGGGCGATGGCTATGGCTACACCTTC. It codes for CASSRYRGDGYGYTF.

The V and J genes are TRBV14 and TRBJ2-3; a possible D gene is TRBD2 (5 bases). V lost 1 base and J lost 1, with 6 bases in between. CDR1 and CDR2 from the germline V gene are SGHDN and FVKESK. The CDR3 is 14 residues long. The CDR3 DNA sequence: TGTGCCAGCAGCCAAGGGCGGGGCACAGATACGCAGTATTTT. The encoded protein is CASSQGRGTDTQYF.

The chain carries TRBV25-1 and TRBJ2-2; tentatively, D is TRBD2 (5 bases). V was trimmed by 7 bases and J by 0 bases, leaving 9 bases between them. The CDR3 is 14 residues long. Germline V lookup: CDR1 MGHDK, CDR2 SYGVNS. The CDR3 spells CASTTGTNTGELFF. CDR3 nucleotides: TGTGCCAGCACGACGGGAACGAACACCGGGGAGCTGTTTTTT.

V is TRBV5-5 and J is TRBJ1-3, with 7 bases that match TRBD1. The CDR3 has 16 amino acids. CDR1 and CDR2 (germline): SGHKS, YYEKEE (reference sequence). Trimming cost V 2 bases and J 0 bases; bases outside gene matches: 5. CDR3: CASSLGAGGSGNTIYF. CDR3 in DNA: TGTGCCAGCAGCTTAGGGGCAGGGGGCTCTGGAAACACCATATATTTT.

Only one count was recorded for this clone. The rearrangement joins TRBV5-1 to TRBJ2-5; the match to TRBD2 covers 9 bases. CDR1 and CDR2 from the germline V gene are SGHRS and YFSETQ. Trimming took 3 bases from V and 5 from J; bases not matched to a gene: 11. The CDR3 runs to 16 residues. The CDR3 loop is CASSSGPSGVGETQYF. The CDR3 DNA reads as TGCGCCAGCAGCTCGGGGCCTAGCGGGGTCGGGGAGACCCAGTACTTC.

This chain joins TRBV10-1 and TRBJ2-1, with 7 bases that match TRBD2. Germline loops: CDR1 WNHNN, CDR2 SYGVQD (reference sequence). The trim removed 4 bases at V and 3 bases at J, leaving 3 bases unmatched. This CDR3 region has 14 residues. The DNA for the CDR3 is TGCGCCAGCAGTGCTACTAGCGACTACAATGAGCAGTTCTTC. Its translation: CASSATSDYNEQFF.

This clone was counted between two and nine times. The chain is built from TRBV4-2 and TRBJ1-1; D remains ambiguous. The V gene's germline CDR1 is LGHNA and CDR2 YNFKEQ. Trimming removed 0 bases from V and 11 bases from J, with 7 bases in between. The CDR3 extends over 11 amino acids. In DNA form, the CDR3 reads TGTGCCAGCAGCCAAGATAGGAGGGCTTTCTTT. Amino acids: CASSQDRRAFF.

Worth noting for this clone: A junction boundary mismatches the germline segment, possibly from a read error. Other DNA sequences within the sample encode an identical CDR3. The CDR3 DNA follows: TGTGCCAGCAGATTGGATCTTCCGGGACAGGCCTCAGCCTACGAGCAGTACTTC. As protein: CASRLDLPGQASAYEQYF. The chain uses TRBV5-5 and TRBJ2-7; 8 bases are a match to TRBD1. The germline V gene encodes CDR1 SGHKS and CDR2 YYEKEE (reference sequence). CDR3 length: 18 residues.

This clone was counted once. Other DNA sequences in the same sample also yield this CDR3. J is TRBJ2-7 and V is TRBV7-6; D not certain. V was clipped by 3 bases and J by 1 base, with 10 bases between them. This CDR3 has 14 residues. Germline V gene sequence: CDR1 SGHVS, CDR2 FNYEAQ. Here the CDR3 DNA reads TGTGCCAGCAGCTTGTCAGGCAGTTCCTACGAGCAGTACTTC. Its translation: CASSLSGSSYEQYF.

This clone occurred a few times. The chain is built from TRBV10-3 and TRBJ1-1; D uncertain. CDR3 length: 11 amino acids. Germline V gene sequence: CDR1 ENHRY, CDR2 SYGVKD. Trimming shortened V by 8 bases and J by 1 base, and 5 bases separated the two germline ends. This chain's CDR3 is CAIGGNTEAFF. CDR3 nucleotides: TGTGCCATCGGAGGGAACACTGAAGCTTTCTTT.

The rearrangement links TRBV11-2 to TRBJ2-1, with D tentatively TRBD2 (5 bases). The ends were cut back, 3 bases at V and 5 bases at J, with 14 bases in the middle. The CDR3 consists of 15 residues. Germline V gene data show CDR1 as SGHAT and CDR2 as FQNNGV. CDR3 bases: TGTGCCAGCAGCTTTAACGGCGGGTACAACAATGAGCAGTTCTTC. This encodes CASSFNGGYNNEQFF.

This chain connects TRBV19 to TRBJ2-7, with TRBD2 matching over 7 bases. Germline trimming cut 4 bases from V and 3 bases from J; bases unmatched to any gene: 0. This CDR3 region has 12 residues. Germline V CDR1 and CDR2: LNHDA, SQIVND (reference sequence). CDR3 coding DNA: TGTGCCAGTAGTAGGGACTACTACGAGCAGTACTTC. It translates to CASSRDYYEQYF.

The chain recombines TRBV7-2 with TRBJ2-7; TRBD2 agrees at 10 bases. The ends lost 4 bases at V and 0 bases at J; junction bases unmatched: 3. The CDR3 spans 15 residues. Germline values: CDR1 SGHTA, CDR2 FQGNSA. The DNA of the CDR3 is TGTGCCAGCAGCTACGGACTAGCGGTCTCCTACGAGCAGTACTTC. Its protein is CASSYGLAVSYEQYF.

CDR3 DNA: TGTGCCATCAGTGACGCAGGGTGGAACACTGAAGCTTTCTTT. Amino acids: CAISDAGWNTEAFF. The chain couples TRBV10-3 to TRBJ1-1; D is possibly TRBD1 (5 bases). The V end lost 3 bases, the J end lost 1 base, and 9 bases lay between the germline ends. Per the germline V gene, CDR1 is ENHRY and CDR2 is SYGVKD. CDR3 length: 14 residues.

The genes are TRBV6-5 and TRBJ2-7; D perhaps matches TRBD1 (6 bases). The CDR3 is 11 amino acids. CDR1 is MNHEY, CDR2 SVGAGI, per germline. Trimming took 2 bases from V and 9 from J, leaving 8 bases between them. CDR3 in amino acids: CASSYMGAQYF. CDR3 bases: TGTGCCAGCAGTTACATGGGGGCGCAGTACTTC.

The chain couples TRBV27 to TRBJ2-3, with 10 bases identical to TRBD2. Germline CDR1 reads MNHEY; CDR2 reads SMNVEV (reference sequence). The CDR3 consists of 16 residues. V trimming: 7 bases; J trimming: 5 bases; junction bases outside the gene matches: 12. Written as DNA, the CDR3 is TGTGCCAGCACCTTTTTAGCGGGAGGCCGGGGAGATACGCAGTATTTT. Translating it yields CASTFLAGGRGDTQYF.

The rearrangement joins TRBV5-1 to TRBJ1-4; D is possibly TRBD1 (5 bases). CDR3 length equals 17 residues. V gave up 3 bases and J gave up 2 bases, with 17 bases separating them. From germline, CDR1 is SGHRS and CDR2 YFSETQ. The DNA for the CDR3 is TGCGCCAGCAGCTCGGGGCTTTCCGGAGGGACTAATGAAAAACTGTTTTTT. Its protein product is CASSSGLSGGTNEKLFF.

V usage is TRBV5-5 and J usage is TRBJ1-2; perhaps TRBD1 as D (6 bases). With 4 bases removed from V and 4 bases from J, the gap between germline ends came to 17 bases. The germline CDR1 and CDR2 sequences are SGHKS and YYEKEE (reference sequence). The CDR3 is 15 amino acids. The CDR3 coding sequence is TGTGCCAGCAGCCAAGCTAGCAGGGGAGCCTATGGCTACACCTTC. Translation: CASSQASRGAYGYTF.

V usage is TRBV9 and J usage is TRBJ2-1; perhaps TRBD2 as D (6 bases). Germline values: CDR1 SGDLS, CDR2 YYNGEE. Trimming removed 0 bases at V and 7 bases at J, with 14 bases between. This CDR3 spans 15 amino acids. As DNA, the CDR3 is TGTGCCAGCAGCGTAGAAGGAGGGTTGGGTAATGAGCAGTTCTTC. Protein product: CASSVEGGLGNEQFF.

The CDR3 DNA sequence: TGTGCCAGCAGCCCGGGGGGGAGGGAGCAAGAGACCCAGTACTTC. Translating gives CASSPGGREQETQYF. J is TRBJ2-5 and V is TRBV13, with 8 bases matching TRBD2. This CDR3 comprises 15 residues. The J segment lost 2 bases and the V segment lost 5 bases, leaving 7 bases of the junction unmatched. Germline V gene data show CDR1 as PRHDT and CDR2 as FYEKMQ (reference sequence).

Worth noting for this clone: Other nucleotide sequences in the sample specify the same CDR3. This chain links TRBV18 with TRBJ1-5; 8 bases fit TRBD1. Germline values: CDR1 KGHSH, CDR2 LQKENI. V shed 3 bases and J 2 bases; nucleotides not matched to a gene: 3. The CDR3 sequence is 15 residues long. The CDR3, as DNA: TGTGCCAGCTCACCCGACAGGGGAGGCAATCAGCCCCAGCATTTT. It specifies CASSPDRGGNQPQHF.

The genes are TRBV12-5 and TRBJ2-7; TRBD1 matches 7 bases. The ends lost 6 bases at V and 6 bases at J; junction bases unmatched: 11. Germline V gives CDR1 LGHNT, CDR2 FRNRAP. This CDR3 is built from 14 residues. The CDR3 DNA is TGTGCTAGTGGCCGTGACAGGGTATCAAGCGAGCAGTACTTC. Amino acids: CASGRDRVSSEQYF.

V is TRBV13 and J is TRBJ2-7; D not resolved. Trimming shortened V by 2 bases and J by 7 bases, and 9 bases separated the two germline ends. This CDR3 is built from 12 residues. In germline, CDR1 is PRHDT, CDR2 FYEKMQ (reference sequence). The CDR3 DNA sequence: TGTGCCAGCAGCTTAACGACTGGGGAGCAGTACTTC. The encoded protein is CASSLTTGEQYF.